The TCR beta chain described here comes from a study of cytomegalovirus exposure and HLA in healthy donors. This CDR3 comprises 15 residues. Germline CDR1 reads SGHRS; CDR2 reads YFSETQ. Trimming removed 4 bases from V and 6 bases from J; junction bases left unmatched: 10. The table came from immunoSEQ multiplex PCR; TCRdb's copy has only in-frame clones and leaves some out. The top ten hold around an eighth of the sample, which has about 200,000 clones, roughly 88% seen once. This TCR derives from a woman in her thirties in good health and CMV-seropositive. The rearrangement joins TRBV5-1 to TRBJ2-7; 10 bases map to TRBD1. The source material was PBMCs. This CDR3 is CASSNQPGTGVEQYF. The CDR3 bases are TGCGCCAGCAGCAACCAACCTGGGACAGGGGTCGAGCAGTACTTC.